This T cell receptor beta chain was sequenced in a study of a mutant IDH1 vaccine in newly diagnosed glioma. The CDR3 runs 16 residues. V gave up 4 bases and J gave up 0 bases, with 17 bases separating them. Germline CDR1 SGHNT, CDR2 YYREEE (reference sequence). To note about this clone: Its specificity is unknown.

Time point described: week 23, last vaccination. A 20-mer mutant IDH1 peptide at 300 ug was injected subcutaneously with topical imiquimod. Profiled with immunoSEQ multiplex PCR; TCRdb holds only in-frame clones, not every one. The data contain around 78,000 clones, roughly 85% of them singletons. Sequencing was performed on PBMCs, taken from a glioma patient whose treatment included an IDH1 peptide vaccine. The chain combines TRBV5-4 with TRBJ2-7; D possibly corresponds to TRBD2 (5 bases). This clonotype was obtained from a man aged 30 to 39 with glioma. Some clones in this sample may be carry-over from other donors' samples. The CDR3 DNA follows: TGTGCCAGCAGCCCCGAGCTCGGGGTTAGCTCCTACGAGCAGTACTTC. Translation: CASSPELGVSSYEQYF.